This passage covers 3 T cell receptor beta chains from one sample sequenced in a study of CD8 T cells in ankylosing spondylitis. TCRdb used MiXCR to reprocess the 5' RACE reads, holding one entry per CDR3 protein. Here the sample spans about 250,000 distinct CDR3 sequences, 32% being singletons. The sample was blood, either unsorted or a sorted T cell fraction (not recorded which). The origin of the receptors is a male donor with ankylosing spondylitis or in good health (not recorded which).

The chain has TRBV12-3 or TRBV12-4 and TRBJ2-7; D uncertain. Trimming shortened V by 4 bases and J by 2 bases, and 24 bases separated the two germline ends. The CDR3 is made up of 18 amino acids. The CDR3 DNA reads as TGTGCCAGCAGTTCAACCCCCCTCGGTGTCAGGTCCACCTACGAGCAGTACTTC. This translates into CASSSTPLGVRSTYEQYF.

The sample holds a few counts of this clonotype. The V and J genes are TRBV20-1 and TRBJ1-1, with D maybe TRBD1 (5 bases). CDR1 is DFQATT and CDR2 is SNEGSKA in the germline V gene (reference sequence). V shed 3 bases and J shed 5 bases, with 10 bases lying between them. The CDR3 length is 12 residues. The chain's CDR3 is CSASEGRTEAFF. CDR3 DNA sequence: TGCAGTGCTAGTGAGGGGCGGACTGAAGCTTTCTTT.

This CDR3 reads CASSVNGAGGRTDTQYF. DNA of the CDR3: TGTGCCAGCAGCGTAAACGGGGCAGGGGGCCGCACAGATACGCAGTATTTT. The chain carries TRBV9 and TRBJ2-3, with 8 bases identical to TRBD1. Germline CDR1 is SGDLS and CDR2 is YYNGEE. This CDR3 region has 17 residues. The J segment lost 1 base and the V segment lost 1 base, leaving 8 bases of the junction unmatched.